The 27 T cell receptor beta chains given below trace back to one sample, sequenced in a study of metastatic and nonmetastatic thyroid tumors. TCRdb reanalyzed the PCR reads with MiXCR. The table records 9,400 or so clones, about a third of them present only once. Nobody among the patients had been given any treatment before thyroid surgery. The specimen was adjacent normal tissue. All receptors derive from a female donor with papillary thyroid cancer or a benign thyroid nodule (not recorded which). Some clones in this sample may be carry-over from other donors' samples.

The chain recombines TRBV11-2 with TRBJ2-7; D is undetermined. With 4 bases removed from V and 7 bases from J, the gap between germline ends came to 14 bases. The CDR3 loop spans 13 amino acids. Germline V CDR1 and CDR2: SGHAT, FQNNGV. The CDR3 reads CASSSNSPSEQYF. The CDR3 coding sequence is TGTGCCAGCAGCTCCAACAGCCCCTCGGAGCAGTACTTC. The whole variable domain, remainder taken from reference TRBV11-2 and TRBJ2-7, is EAGVAQSPRYKIIEKRQSVAFWCNPISGHATLYWYQQILGQGPKLLIQFQNNGVVDDSQLPKDRFSAERLKGVDSTLKIQPAKLEDSAVYLCASSSNSPSEQYFGPGTRLTVT.

The chain has TRBV6-2 or TRBV6-3 and TRBJ1-1, with D unresolved. This CDR3 is built from 12 residues. Deletions cut 5 bases from V and 10 bases from J, with 14 bases between. Per the germline V gene, CDR1 is MNHEY and CDR2 is SVGEGT. CDR3 sequence reads: CASSSKTWGAFF. CDR3 nucleotide sequence: TGTGCCAGCAGTAGCAAGACTTGGGGAGCTTTCTTT.

By share of the sample, this clone is hyperexpanded. The V call is TRBV6-1, the J call TRBJ2-3; a possible D gene is TRBD2 (5 bases). Trimming removed 3 bases at V and 1 base at J, with 11 bases between. Germline V gives CDR1 MNHNS, CDR2 SASEGT. CDR3 length: 15 residues. In DNA, the CDR3 is TGTGCCAGCAGTGACTCGCGGGCCGGCACAGATACGCAGTATTTT. This codes for CASSDSRAGTDTQYF.

There are many counts of this clone. This rearrangement joins TRBV5-4 to TRBJ1-1, with 9 bases fitting TRBD1. This CDR3 has 16 residues. The trim removed 2 bases at V and 4 bases at J, leaving 9 bases unmatched. CDR1 is SGHNT, CDR2 YYREEE, per germline (reference sequence). CDR3 amino acids: CASSFDTGGRGTEAFF. Here the CDR3 DNA reads TGTGCCAGCAGCTTTGATACAGGGGGCCGCGGCACTGAAGCTTTCTTT.

This clone was seen repeatedly, ten times or more. The V gene is TRBV9, the J gene TRBJ1-2, with D hard to call. This CDR3 comprises 12 residues. CDR1 SGDLS and CDR2 YYNGEE come from the germline V gene. V lost 4 bases to trimming and J lost 7 bases, with 11 bases between them. DNA of the CDR3: TGTGCCAGCAGCCAAGAGGACGGTGGCTACACCTTC. Encoded protein: CASSQEDGGYTF. The full variable domain, with the rest looked up from reference TRBV9 and TRBJ1-2, is DSGVTQTPKHLITATGQRVTLRCSPRSGDLSVYWYQQSLDQGLQFLIQYYNGEERAKGNILERFSAQQFPDLHSELNLSSLELGDSALYFCASSQEDGGYTFGSGTRLTVV.

This clone was recorded a few times. The CDR3 sequence is CASRQGSGNTIYF. For the CDR3, the DNA is TGTGCCAGCAGGCAGGGCTCTGGAAACACCATATATTTT. V is TRBV6-1 and J is TRBJ1-3; D is possibly TRBD1 (5 bases). The germline V gene encodes CDR1 MNHNS and CDR2 SASEGT. There are 13 residues in the CDR3. V was shortened by 6 bases and J by 0 bases, with 6 bases between the two germline ends.

The rearrangement joins TRBV6-5 to TRBJ1-6; D not certain. Germline assignment: CDR1 MNHEY and CDR2 SVGAGI. V was clipped by 2 bases and J by 8 bases, with 4 bases between them. The CDR3 totals 12 residues. CDR3 sequence reads: CASSYGYSPLHF. The CDR3 DNA sequence: TGTGCCAGCAGTTACGGGTATTCACCCCTCCACTTT.

The CDR3 is CASSFWDVLSGTTIYF. CDR3 nucleotides: TGTGCCAGCAGTTTCTGGGACGTGCTCTCTGGAACCACGATATATTTT. This chain links TRBV12-3 or TRBV12-4 with TRBJ1-3; TRBD1 is a possible D gene (5 bases). V was pared by 3 bases and J by 13 bases, with 25 bases between. The CDR3 runs to 16 residues.

On this clone: The germline gene is not matched at one end of the junction; a read error may be the cause. Other DNA sequences in this sample translate to the same CDR3. The chain is built from TRBV11-2 and TRBJ1-2; 8 bases fit TRBD1. The CDR3 consists of 14 residues. Per germline, CDR1 SGHAT and CDR2 FQNNGV. CDR3 in amino acids: CASSFSGGLDGYTF. The CDR3 DNA follows: TGTGCCAGCAGCTTTTCAGGGGGCTTGGACGGCTACACATTC.

The rearrangement links TRBV20-1 to TRBJ1-6; D gene uncertain. The ends were cut back, 3 bases at V and 9 bases at J, with 9 bases in the middle. Germline values: CDR1 DFQATT, CDR2 SNEGSKA (reference sequence). This CDR3 is built from 12 residues. CDR3 sequence (DNA): TGCAGTGCTAGTGATGGGCCTTCACCCCTCCACTTT. This gives the protein CSASDGPSPLHF.

This clone was counted only a few times. The chain links TRBV20-1 to TRBJ1-6; D perhaps matches TRBD1 (5 bases). Germline assignment: CDR1 DFQATT and CDR2 SNEGSKA (reference sequence). This CDR3 is 16 amino acids long. Deletions cut 2 bases from V and 6 bases from J, with 17 bases between. CDR3 sequence: CSARPPGTGSNSPLHF. The CDR3 region has the DNA TGCAGTGCTAGACCCCCAGGGACTGGTAGTAATTCACCCCTCCACTTT.

J is TRBJ1-5 and V is TRBV5-5; TRBD1 matches 10 bases. V trimming: 3 bases; J trimming: 7 bases; junction bases outside the gene matches: 4. This CDR3 comprises 14 residues. Germline values: CDR1 SGHKS, CDR2 YYEKEE (reference sequence). The CDR3 nucleotides read TGTGCCAGCAGCTGGACAGGGGGAGACCAGCCCCAGCATTTT. Translated: CASSWTGGDQPQHF. The full variable domain, in which reference TRBV5-5 and TRBJ1-5 provide the parts outside the CDR3, is DAGVTQSPTHLIKTRGQQVTLRCSPISGHKSVSWYQQVLGQGPQFIFQYYEKEERGRGNFPDRFSARQFPNYSSELNVNALLLGDSALYLCASSWTGGDQPQHFGDGTRLSIL.

The chain has TRBV2 and TRBJ1-1, with 7 bases identical to TRBD1. After removal of 7 bases from V and 1 base from J, the junction contained 12 bases not matched to a gene. CDR1 and CDR2 from the germline V gene are SNHLY and FYNNEI. There are 16 residues in the CDR3. Here the CDR3 reads CASTYTGQAQNTEAFF. The CDR3 DNA is TGTGCCAGCACCTATACCGGACAGGCGCAGAACACTGAAGCTTTCTTT.

This clone was picked up a small number of times. The chain recombines TRBV5-1 with TRBJ2-3, with 8 positions matching TRBD2. Germline-derived CDR1 and CDR2 are SGHRS and YFSETQ. V lost 5 bases, J lost 4 bases, and 12 bases stayed unmatched. The CDR3 length is 16 residues. The CDR3 coding sequence is TGCGCCAGCAGGCCTGGCCGGGCGGGAGGATCAGATACGCAGTATTTT. Protein product: CASRPGRAGGSDTQYF.

The gene calls are TRBV6-1 and TRBJ1-6, with a weak D call TRBD1 (5 bases). CDR1 and CDR2 (germline): MNHNS, SASEGT. The V end lost 10 bases, the J end lost 7 bases, and 14 bases lay between the germline ends. This CDR3 comprises 13 residues. For the CDR3, the DNA is TGTGCCACCACTTTTGGGGGAAATTCACCCCTCCACTTT. Its protein product is CATTFGGNSPLHF.

In this sample, this clone turned up many times. A much more abundant neighbour one base away suggests this may be a read error. Other nucleotide sequences in the sample specify the same CDR3. The V gene is TRBV30, the J gene TRBJ2-2; 11 bases align to TRBD2. The length of the CDR3 is 15 residues. The ends lost 3 bases at V and 11 bases at J; junction bases unmatched: 11. Per the germline V gene, CDR1 is GTSNPN and CDR2 is SVGIG (reference sequence). DNA for the CDR3: TGTGCCTGGAGGACTAGCGGGACCCGAAGCGGTGAGCTGTTTTTT. Its protein is CAWRTSGTRSGELFF.

This clone qualifies as medium-sized (0.01 to 0.1%). The chain couples TRBV29-1 to TRBJ1-2; D gene ambiguous. The germline V gene encodes CDR1 SQVTM and CDR2 ANQGSEA. V lost 8 bases to trimming and J lost 6 bases, with 13 bases between them. The CDR3 runs 11 residues. The CDR3 region is CSSRELNGYTF. The CDR3 region has the DNA TGCAGCTCGAGGGAGTTGAATGGCTACACCTTC.

This clone was seen only a few times. The chain couples TRBV12-3 or TRBV12-4 to TRBJ1-5; no firm D call. Trimming left V 5 bases short and J 5 bases short, with 19 bases between. The CDR3 extends over 16 amino acids. The CDR3 DNA sequence: TGTGCCAGCAGTGAAGCGGTAGGCCTGGGCGATCAGCCCCAGCATTTT. Residues: CASSEAVGLGDQPQHF.

The rearrangement joins TRBV19 to TRBJ2-5; D is perhaps TRBD2 (5 bases). Germline V CDR1 and CDR2: LNHDA, SQIVND (reference sequence). The CDR3 spans 12 residues. V shed 3 bases and J shed 5 bases, with 7 bases lying between them. This chain's CDR3 is CASSIGGETQYF. The CDR3, as DNA: TGTGCCAGTAGTATCGGCGGGGAGACCCAGTACTTC.

This sequence joins TRBV5-6 and TRBJ2-7; 9 bases agree with TRBD2. The CDR3 has 14 amino acids. The germline V gene encodes CDR1 SGHDT and CDR2 YYEEEE. Trimming at V came to 4 bases and at J to 5 bases, leaving 7 bases not matched to a gene. The chain's CDR3 is CASSLGTSYHEQYF. For the CDR3, the DNA is TGTGCCAGCAGCCTGGGGACTAGCTATCACGAGCAGTACTTC.

This clone is labeled as medium-sized. Germline and junction disagree at one end, which may indicate a read error. Other DNA sequences from this sample encode an identical CDR3 as well. The gene calls are TRBV27 and TRBJ2-7; no clear D. This CDR3 region has 14 residues. Germline CDR1 is MNHEY and CDR2 is SMNVEV (reference sequence). Here the CDR3 DNA reads TGTGCCAGCAGACCCTATGAGACCTCCTATGAGCAGTACTTC. As protein: CASRPYETSYEQYF.

This clone rates as medium-sized (0.01 to 0.1%). This chain connects TRBV20-1 to TRBJ1-4; perhaps TRBD1 as D (5 bases). The V gene's germline CDR1 is DFQATT and CDR2 SNEGSKA (reference sequence). The CDR3 consists of 15 residues. Trimming stripped 2 bases from V and 4 bases from J, with 14 bases between. For the CDR3, the DNA is TGCAGTGCTAGAAGTCCGACAGAAAATAATGAAAAACTGTTTTTT. It yields the protein CSARSPTENNEKLFF.

This clone was found many times. V and J are TRBV5-5 and TRBJ1-2; D unclear. The V end lost 6 bases, the J end lost 4 bases, and 19 bases lay between the germline ends. The CDR3 is 15 amino acids. Germline CDR1 and CDR2: SGHKS and YYEKEE (reference sequence). In DNA form, the CDR3 reads TGTGCCAGCAAAGATCGGGCCGGCCCCCTCTATGGCTACACCTTC. Its protein is CASKDRAGPLYGYTF.

The CDR3 DNA is TGTGCCAGCAGCTTAGGGACAGGCAATTCACCCCTCCACTTT. Amino acid sequence: CASSLGTGNSPLHF. V usage is TRBV11-2 and J usage is TRBJ1-6; 7 nucleotides line up with TRBD1. V gave up 1 base and J gave up 7 bases; unmatched junction bases: 1. CDR1 is SGHAT, CDR2 FQNNGV, per germline. The CDR3 loop spans 14 amino acids.

This clone is deemed medium-sized. V and J are TRBV20-1 and TRBJ1-1; maybe TRBD1 (5 bases). The V end was cut by 3 bases, the J end by 0 bases, with 8 bases between. The CDR3 is made up of 13 amino acids. Germline V lookup: CDR1 DFQATT, CDR2 SNEGSKA (reference sequence). Written as DNA, the CDR3 is TGCAGTGCTAGCCAGACAGTGAACACTGAAGCTTTCTTT. Translation: CSASQTVNTEAFF.

This clone rates as large. The CDR3 nucleotides read TGTGCCAGCAGTGAGGATTTGACTCGGGGTGAAAAACTGTTTTTT. It encodes CASSEDLTRGEKLFF. V gene TRBV2 combines with J gene TRBJ1-4; D remains unclear. Germline-derived CDR1 and CDR2 are SNHLY and FYNNEI. Deletions cut 3 bases from V and 7 bases from J, with 15 bases between. The CDR3 is made up of 15 amino acids. Full variable domain (missing parts from reference TRBV2 and TRBJ1-4): EPEVTQTPSHQVTQMGQEVILRCVPISNHLYFYWYRQILGQKVEFLVSFYNNEISEKSEIFDDQFSVERPDGSNFTLKIRSTKLEDSAMYFCASSEDLTRGEKLFFGSGTQLSVL.

The genes are TRBV20-1 and TRBJ2-1; 9 nucleotides align to TRBD2. With V trimmed by 1 base and J by 4 bases, 8 bases remained unmatched. Germline V gives CDR1 DFQATT, CDR2 SNEGSKA (reference sequence). The CDR3 is 16 amino acids. The DNA for the CDR3 is TGCAGTGCTAGAGGGTCCGCGGGAGGGTTGTACAATGAGCAGTTCTTC. This encodes CSARGSAGGLYNEQFF.